One sample yielded the 22 T cell receptor beta chains listed below, sequenced in a study of shared clonotypes between healthy human individuals. The table came from immunoSEQ multiplex PCR; TCRdb's copy has only in-frame clones and leaves some out. The profile covers millions of clones, with under 95% appearing a single time and more than 1.5% taken by the ten largest. As defined, naive CD8 cells were CD45RO-negative and positively selected for CCR7, with terminally differentiated effector memory CD45RA+ cells excluded. The sample comprised naive CD8+ T cells from PBMCs. The receptors stem from a man in his late teens or twenties in good health. Some clones in this sample may be carry-over from other donors' samples.

The V call is TRBV19, the J call TRBJ2-1, with 10 positions matching TRBD2. This CDR3 is 16 amino acids long. Per the germline V gene, CDR1 is LNHDA and CDR2 is SQIVND (reference sequence). Trimming cost V 6 bases and J 0 bases; bases outside gene matches: 5. The CDR3, as DNA: TGTGCCAGTAGAGGGACTAGCGAAAGCTCCTACAATGAGCAGTTCTTC. Residues: CASRGTSESSYNEQFF.

For the CDR3, the DNA is TGTGCCAGCAGCCCGGGACTAGCCTCCTACGAGCAGTACTTC. This codes for CASSPGLASYEQYF. V gene TRBV27 combines with J gene TRBJ2-7; TRBD2 matches at 9 bases. The length of the CDR3 is 14 residues. The J segment lost 0 bases and the V segment lost 6 bases, leaving 3 bases of the junction unmatched. CDR1 and CDR2 from the germline V gene are MNHEY and SMNVEV (reference sequence).

In DNA form, the CDR3 reads TGCGCCAGCAGTTCTCCAGGGTACACTGAAGCTTTCTTT. This encodes CASSSPGYTEAFF. The J gene is TRBJ1-1, the V gene TRBV10-2, with D perhaps matching TRBD1 (5 bases). Germline V CDR1 and CDR2: WSHSY, SAAADI. The CDR3 has 13 residues. V lost 5 bases and J lost 3, with 10 bases in between.

The chain links TRBV9 to TRBJ1-2, with TRBD1 as a possible D gene (5 bases). V was clipped by 3 bases and J by 8 bases, with 14 bases between them. This CDR3 has 13 residues. Germline CDR1 and CDR2: SGDLS and YYNGEE. In nucleotides, the CDR3 is TGTGCCAGCAGCGCCGCGGGGCCTTGGGGCTACACCTTC. This codes for CASSAAGPWGYTF.

Regarding this clone: This same CDR3 is encoded by further DNA sequences in the sample. The rearrangement joins TRBV25-1 to TRBJ2-5; perhaps D is TRBD1 or TRBD2 (5 bases each). Germline assignment: CDR1 MGHDK and CDR2 SYGVNS. Between the trimmed V and J ends, which lost 0 bases and 4 bases, there was a span of 9 bases. There are 14 residues in the CDR3. CDR3 nucleotides: TGTGCCAGCAGTGAATATGCTGGGGGAGAGACCCAGTACTTC. Protein: CASSEYAGGETQYF.

The genes are TRBV4-1 and TRBJ2-3; 8 bases map to TRBD2. The CDR3 contains 22 residues. Germline values: CDR1 MGHRA, CDR2 YSYEKL. After removal of 6 bases from V and 0 bases from J, the junction contained 26 bases not matched to a gene. CDR3 nucleotides: TGCGCCAGCAGACCGATAGCTCTGACTAGCGCGCGAGGGGGGGCTAGCACAGATACGCAGTATTTT. This encodes CASRPIALTSARGGASTDTQYF.

The chain recombines TRBV7-9 with TRBJ2-2; 9 bases map to TRBD2. Germline lookup yields CDR1 SEHNR and CDR2 FQNEAQ (reference sequence). Trimming removed 8 bases from V and 6 bases from J; junction bases left unmatched: 19. The CDR3 runs 18 residues. CDR3 DNA: TGTGCCAGCCAATTCCCCCGGGGCTCCGCGGGAGGGTCCGGGGAGCTGTTTTTT. As protein: CASQFPRGSAGGSGELFF.

The rearrangement uses TRBV18 and TRBJ2-1; 9 nucleotides align to TRBD1. Trimming at V came to 2 bases and at J to 2 bases, leaving 4 bases not matched to a gene. CDR1 is KGHSH and CDR2 is LQKENI in the germline V gene. The CDR3 extends over 16 amino acids. CDR3 in DNA: TGTGCCAGCTCACCATTCGACAGGGGGGCCTACAATGAGCAGTTCTTC. It codes for CASSPFDRGAYNEQFF.

The chain links TRBV19 to TRBJ1-2; TRBD1 is a possible D gene (6 bases). V was shortened by 6 bases and J by 8 bases, with 13 bases between the two germline ends. The CDR3 contains 12 residues. Per the germline V gene, CDR1 is LNHDA and CDR2 is SQIVND (reference sequence). The CDR3 region is CASSPRGRGYTF. DNA for the CDR3: TGTGCCAGTAGCCCCAGGGGCCGAGGCTACACCTTC.

The V call is TRBV28, the J call TRBJ1-1; no clear D. CDR1 MDHEN and CDR2 SYDVKM come from the germline V gene. Deletions cut 3 bases from V and 1 base from J, with 9 bases between. This CDR3 is built from 14 residues. The CDR3 region has the DNA TGTGCCAGCAGTTTCAGTATGTGGAACACTGAAGCTTTCTTT. Residues: CASSFSMWNTEAFF.

This clone was recorded only once. Other DNA sequences in this sample translate to the same CDR3. V is TRBV5-1 and J is TRBJ1-1, with 8 bases lining up with TRBD1. The germline V gene encodes CDR1 SGHRS and CDR2 YFSETQ. V was pared by 4 bases and J by 5 bases, with 7 bases of the junction left unmatched. This CDR3 spans 14 amino acids. The CDR3 bases are TGCGCCAGCAGCCTAGGACAGGGTAGGACTGAAGCTTTCTTT. Translating it yields CASSLGQGRTEAFF.

The CDR3 DNA reads TGCGCCAGCAGCCAGCCCGGGACAGGGGGCGGTTCCGCCTATGGCTACACCTTC. Translated: CASSQPGTGGGSAYGYTF. V gene TRBV4-1 combines with J gene TRBJ1-2; 12 positions match TRBD1. Germline CDR1 reads MGHRA; CDR2 reads YSYEKL. The CDR3 is 18 amino acids. V dropped 3 bases and J dropped 4; count of bases not matched to a gene: 12.

The genes are TRBV7-2 and TRBJ2-7, with D perhaps given as TRBD1 or TRBD2 (5 bases each). V lost 4 bases and J lost 4, with 11 bases in between. Germline CDR1 SGHTA, CDR2 FQGNSA. This CDR3 region has 13 residues. For the CDR3, the DNA is TGTGCCAGCAGCTCCCCGTGGGGGTACGAGCAGTACTTC. It translates to CASSSPWGYEQYF.

This chain joins TRBV7-9 and TRBJ2-1; 14 nucleotides align to TRBD2. Germline V CDR1 and CDR2: SEHNR, FQNEAQ (reference sequence). This CDR3 comprises 15 residues. The trim removed 3 bases at V and 10 bases at J, leaving 5 bases unmatched. The CDR3 DNA is TGTGCCAGCAGCTTGACTAGCGGGAGGGTGGGAGAGCAGTTCTTC. It specifies CASSLTSGRVGEQFF.

This clone was observed once. The rearrangement uses TRBV29-1 and TRBJ2-7; maybe TRBD1 (6 bases). This CDR3 contains 13 residues. Germline V gene sequence: CDR1 SQVTM, CDR2 ANQGSEA. The V end lost 3 bases, the J end lost 1 base, and 10 bases lay between the germline ends. The CDR3 region has the DNA TGCAGCGTTGAGGGGGCGCCTTCCTACGAGCAGTACTTC. Protein sequence: CSVEGAPSYEQYF.

The chain joins TRBV28 to TRBJ2-2; unclear D gene. Trimming removed 0 bases at V and 1 base at J, with 6 bases between. The germline CDR1 and CDR2 sequences are MDHEN and SYDVKM. This CDR3 contains 15 residues. The CDR3: CASSLWAENTGELFF. CDR3 nucleotide sequence: TGTGCCAGCAGTTTATGGGCGGAGAACACCGGGGAGCTGTTTTTT. Drawing the rest from reference TRBV28 and TRBJ2-2, the complete variable domain is DVKVTQSSRYLVKRTGEKVFLECVQDMDHENMFWYRQDPGLGLRLIYFSYDVKMKEKGDIPEGYSVSREKKERFSLILESASTNQTSMYLCASSLWAENTGELFFGEGSRLTVL.

The chain combines TRBV28 with TRBJ2-5; no firm D call. Trimming cost V 4 bases and J 2 bases, with 11 bases left between them. CDR1 and CDR2 (germline): MDHEN, SYDVKM. The CDR3 consists of 14 residues. CDR3 in DNA: TGTGCCAGCAGTTGGGCAGTGGGGCAAGAGACCCAGTACTTC. This sequence encodes CASSWAVGQETQYF.

The DNA for the CDR3 is TGTGCCAGCAGGGACCCCCCCCGGGACGAGCAGTACTTC. Translation gives CASRDPPRDEQYF. The chain combines TRBV2 with TRBJ2-7; D unclear. This CDR3 region has 13 residues. Trimming pared 6 bases from V and 5 bases from J, leaving 14 bases between. The germline CDR1 and CDR2 sequences are SNHLY and FYNNEI.

The V and J genes are TRBV16 and TRBJ2-7; no clear D. CDR3 length: 12 residues. Between the trimmed V and J ends, which lost 1 base and 6 bases, there was a span of 7 bases. The germline gives CDR1 KGHSY, CDR2 FQNENV. The CDR3 DNA reads TGTGCCAGCAGCCAATTGTGGGGCGAGCAGTACTTC. This gives the protein CASSQLWGEQYF.

This sequence joins TRBV29-1 and TRBJ1-1, with 8 bases identical to TRBD1. V lost 5 bases to trimming and J lost 5 bases; unmatched junction nucleotides: 13. This CDR3 region has 15 residues. Germline V gene data show CDR1 as SQVTM and CDR2 as ANQGSEA. The CDR3 nucleotides read TGCAGCGTTTCTTACCTATTGGACAGGGAGACTGAAGCTTTCTTT. It yields the protein CSVSYLLDRETEAFF. The whole variable domain, filled in from reference TRBV29-1 and TRBJ1-1, reads SAVISQKPSRDICQRGTSLTIQCQVDSQVTMMFWYRQQPGQSLTLIATANQGSEATYESGFVIDKFPISRPNLTFSTLTVSNMSPEDSSIYLCSVSYLLDRETEAFFGQGTRLTVV.

The chain carries TRBV7-9 and TRBJ2-1, with 10 bases aligning to TRBD2. The length of the CDR3 is 15 residues. V shed 7 bases, J shed 3 bases, and the junction held 6 bases outside the gene matches. CDR1 and CDR2 from the germline V gene are SEHNR and FQNEAQ (reference sequence). The CDR3 DNA reads as TGTGCCAGCACCCAGACTAGCGGGTACTACAATGAGCAGTTCTTC. It encodes CASTQTSGYYNEQFF.

This rearrangement joins TRBV29-1 to TRBJ1-1, with D perhaps matching TRBD1 (5 bases). The CDR3 consists of 11 residues. The V gene lost 3 bases and the J gene lost 6 bases, with 8 bases spanning the gap. Per germline, CDR1 SQVTM and CDR2 ANQGSEA. The CDR3 sequence: CSVDGAAEAFF. The CDR3 bases are TGCAGCGTTGATGGGGCGGCTGAAGCTTTCTTT.